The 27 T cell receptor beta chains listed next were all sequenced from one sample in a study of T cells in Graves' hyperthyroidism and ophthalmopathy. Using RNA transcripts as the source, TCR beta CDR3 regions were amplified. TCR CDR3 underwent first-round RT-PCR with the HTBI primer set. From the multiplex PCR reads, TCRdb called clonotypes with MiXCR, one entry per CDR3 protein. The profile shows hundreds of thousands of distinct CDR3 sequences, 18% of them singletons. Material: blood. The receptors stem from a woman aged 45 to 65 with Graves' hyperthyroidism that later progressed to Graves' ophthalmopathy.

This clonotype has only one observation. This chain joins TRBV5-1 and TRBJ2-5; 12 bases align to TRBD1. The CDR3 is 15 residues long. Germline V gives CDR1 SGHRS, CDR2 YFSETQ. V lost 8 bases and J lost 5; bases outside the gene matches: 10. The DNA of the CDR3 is TGCGCCAGTAACCGGGACAGGGGGCGAGTTGAGACCCAGTACTTC. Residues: CASNRDRGRVETQYF. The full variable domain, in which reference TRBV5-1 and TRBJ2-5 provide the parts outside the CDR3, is KAGVTQTPRYLIKTRGQQVTLSCSPISGHRSVSWYQQTPGQGLQFLFEYFSETQRNKGNFPGRFSGRQFSNSRSEMNVSTLELGDSALYLCASNRDRGRVETQYFGPGTRLLVL.

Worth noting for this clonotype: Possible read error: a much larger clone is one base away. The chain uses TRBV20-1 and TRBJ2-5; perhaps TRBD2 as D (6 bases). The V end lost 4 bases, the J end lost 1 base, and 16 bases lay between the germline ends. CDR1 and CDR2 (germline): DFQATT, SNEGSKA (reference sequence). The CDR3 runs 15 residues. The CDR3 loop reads CSAKRAGPSQETQYF. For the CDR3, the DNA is TGCAGTGCTAAAAGAGCGGGCCCGAGCCAAGAGACCCAGTACTTC.

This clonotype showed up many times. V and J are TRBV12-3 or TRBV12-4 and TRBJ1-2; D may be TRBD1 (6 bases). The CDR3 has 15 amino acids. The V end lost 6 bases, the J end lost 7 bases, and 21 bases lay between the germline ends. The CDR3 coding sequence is TGTGCCAGCAGAAGCGACAGGACAAACCGTCTTGGCTACACCTTC. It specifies CASRSDRTNRLGYTF.

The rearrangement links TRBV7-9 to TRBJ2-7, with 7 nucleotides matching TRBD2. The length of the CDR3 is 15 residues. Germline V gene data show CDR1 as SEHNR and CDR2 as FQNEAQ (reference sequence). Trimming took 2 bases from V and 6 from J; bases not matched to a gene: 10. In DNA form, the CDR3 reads TGTGCCAGCAGCTTACTAGCGGTGCGCCTCTTCGAGCAGTACTTC. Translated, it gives CASSLLAVRLFEQYF.

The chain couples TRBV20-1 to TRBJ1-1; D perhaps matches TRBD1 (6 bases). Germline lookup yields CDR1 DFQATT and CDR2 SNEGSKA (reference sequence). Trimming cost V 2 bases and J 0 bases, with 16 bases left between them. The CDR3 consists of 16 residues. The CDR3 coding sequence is TGCAGTGCTAGACCACAGGGATCTACCATGAACACTGAAGCTTTCTTT. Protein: CSARPQGSTMNTEAFF.

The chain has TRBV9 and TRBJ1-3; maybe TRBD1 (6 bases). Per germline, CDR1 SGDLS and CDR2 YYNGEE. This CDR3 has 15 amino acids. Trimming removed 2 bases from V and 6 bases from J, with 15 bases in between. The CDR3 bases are TGTGCCAGCAGCGTCGCCCCGGACAGCTTAAACACCATATATTTT. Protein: CASSVAPDSLNTIYF.

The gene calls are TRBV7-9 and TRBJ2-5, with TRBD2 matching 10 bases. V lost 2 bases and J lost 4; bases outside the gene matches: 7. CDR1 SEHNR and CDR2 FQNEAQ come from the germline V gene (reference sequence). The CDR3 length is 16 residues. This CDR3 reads CASSLIAGGPSETQYF. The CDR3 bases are TGTGCCAGCAGCTTAATAGCGGGGGGCCCATCAGAGACCCAGTACTTC. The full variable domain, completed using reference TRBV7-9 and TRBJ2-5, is DTGVSQNPRHKITKRGQNVTFRCDPISEHNRLYWYRQTLGQGPEFLTYFQNEAQLEKSRLLSDRFSAERPKGSFSTLEIQRTEQGDSAMYLCASSLIAGGPSETQYFGPGTRLLVL.

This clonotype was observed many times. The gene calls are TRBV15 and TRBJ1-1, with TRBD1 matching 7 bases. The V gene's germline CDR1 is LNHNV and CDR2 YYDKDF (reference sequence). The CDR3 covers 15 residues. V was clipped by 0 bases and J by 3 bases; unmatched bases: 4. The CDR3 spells CATSRDGDSYTEAFF. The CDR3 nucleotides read TGTGCCACCAGCAGAGATGGGGACAGTTACACTGAAGCTTTCTTT.

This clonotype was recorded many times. The CDR3 region is CASSGDRGPHEQYF. The CDR3, as DNA: TGTGCCAGCAGTGGTGACAGGGGACCCCACGAGCAGTACTTC. The rearrangement uses TRBV2 and TRBJ2-7; TRBD1 agrees at 8 bases. CDR3 length: 14 residues. V was clipped by 4 bases and J by 5 bases; unmatched bases: 7. Germline V gives CDR1 SNHLY, CDR2 FYNNEI.

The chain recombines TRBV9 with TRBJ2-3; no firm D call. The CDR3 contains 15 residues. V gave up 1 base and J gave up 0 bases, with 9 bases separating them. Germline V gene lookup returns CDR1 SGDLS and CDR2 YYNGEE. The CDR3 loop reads CASSVSPSSTDTQYF. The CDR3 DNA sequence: TGTGCCAGCAGCGTATCCCCGTCTAGCACAGATACGCAGTATTTT.

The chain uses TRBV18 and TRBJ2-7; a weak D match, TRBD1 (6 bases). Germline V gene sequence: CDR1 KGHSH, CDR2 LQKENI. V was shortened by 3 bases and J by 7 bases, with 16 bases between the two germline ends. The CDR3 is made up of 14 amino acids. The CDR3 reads CASSPESQGKEQYF. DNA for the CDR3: TGTGCCAGCTCACCGGAATCCCAGGGGAAGGAGCAGTACTTC.

The CDR3 coding sequence is TGTGCCATCAGTGTGAAGGTAAACACTGAAGCTTTCTTT. It translates to CAISVKVNTEAFF. The chain has TRBV10-3 and TRBJ1-1, with no clear D. This CDR3 has 13 amino acids. Germline lookup yields CDR1 ENHRY and CDR2 SYGVKD. Deletions cut 4 bases from V and 2 bases from J, with 8 bases between.

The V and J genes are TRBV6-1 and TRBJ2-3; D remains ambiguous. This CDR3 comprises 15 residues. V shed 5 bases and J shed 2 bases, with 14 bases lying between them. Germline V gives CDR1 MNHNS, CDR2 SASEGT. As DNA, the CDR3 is TGTGCCAGCAGTTTCCGAGAGGAAGACACAGATACGCAGTATTTT. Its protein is CASSFREEDTDTQYF.

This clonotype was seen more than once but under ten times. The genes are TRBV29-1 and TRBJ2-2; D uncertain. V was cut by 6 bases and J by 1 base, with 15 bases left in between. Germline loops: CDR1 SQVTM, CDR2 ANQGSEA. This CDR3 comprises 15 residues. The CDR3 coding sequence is TGCAGCGTCGCCAGGCTTGGCCAGAACACCGGGGAGCTGTTTTTT. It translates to CSVARLGQNTGELFF.

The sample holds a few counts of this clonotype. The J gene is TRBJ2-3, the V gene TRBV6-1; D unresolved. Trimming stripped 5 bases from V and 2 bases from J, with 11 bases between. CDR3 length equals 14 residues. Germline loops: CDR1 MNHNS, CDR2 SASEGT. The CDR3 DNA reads TGTGCCAGCAGTCCCCGCGGTACCACAGATACGCAGTATTTT. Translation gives CASSPRGTTDTQYF.

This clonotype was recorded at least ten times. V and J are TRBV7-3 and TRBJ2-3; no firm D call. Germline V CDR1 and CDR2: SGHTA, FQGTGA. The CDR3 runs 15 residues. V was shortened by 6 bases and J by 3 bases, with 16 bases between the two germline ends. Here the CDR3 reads CASSGTGGRTDTQYF. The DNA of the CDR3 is TGTGCCAGCAGTGGCACTGGCGGCAGAACAGATACGCAGTATTTT.

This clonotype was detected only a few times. CDR3 in amino acids: CASSRYSGTGDNQPQHF. For the CDR3, the DNA is TGTGCCAGCAGTCGTTACTCCGGGACAGGAGACAATCAGCCCCAGCATTTT. The V and J genes are TRBV6-1 and TRBJ1-5, with 8 positions matching TRBD1. The CDR3 covers 17 residues. Germline trimming cut 5 bases from V and 3 bases from J; bases unmatched to any gene: 12. CDR1 MNHNS and CDR2 SASEGT come from the germline V gene.

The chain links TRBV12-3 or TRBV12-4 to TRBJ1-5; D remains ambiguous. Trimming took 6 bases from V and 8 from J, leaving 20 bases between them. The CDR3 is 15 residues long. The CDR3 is CASSPEEWPSEPQHF. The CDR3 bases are TGTGCCAGCAGCCCCGAGGAGTGGCCGTCTGAGCCCCAGCATTTT.

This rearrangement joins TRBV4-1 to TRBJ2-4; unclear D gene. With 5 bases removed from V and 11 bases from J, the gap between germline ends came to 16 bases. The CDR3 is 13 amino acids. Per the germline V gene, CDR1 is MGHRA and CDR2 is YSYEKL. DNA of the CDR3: TGCGCCAGCAGCGCGCACCTTGAGCAGGTTCAGTACTTC. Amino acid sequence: CASSAHLEQVQYF.

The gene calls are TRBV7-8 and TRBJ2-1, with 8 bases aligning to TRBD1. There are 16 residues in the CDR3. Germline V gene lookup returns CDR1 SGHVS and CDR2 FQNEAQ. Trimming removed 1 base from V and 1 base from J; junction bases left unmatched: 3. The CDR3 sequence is CASSLDGQGSYNEQFF. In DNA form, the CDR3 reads TGTGCCAGCAGCTTAGACGGACAGGGTTCCTACAATGAGCAGTTCTTC.

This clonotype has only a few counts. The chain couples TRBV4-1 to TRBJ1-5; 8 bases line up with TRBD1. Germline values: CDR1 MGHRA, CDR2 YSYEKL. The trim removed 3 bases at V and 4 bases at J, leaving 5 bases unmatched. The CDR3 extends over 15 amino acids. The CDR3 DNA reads TGCGCCAGCAGCCAGGACTACAGGGGGAATCAGCCCCAGCATTTT. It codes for CASSQDYRGNQPQHF.

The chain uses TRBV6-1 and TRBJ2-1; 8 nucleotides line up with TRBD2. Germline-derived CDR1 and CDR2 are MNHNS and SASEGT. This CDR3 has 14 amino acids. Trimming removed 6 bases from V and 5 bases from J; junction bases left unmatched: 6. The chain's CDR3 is CASRNLAGNNEQFF. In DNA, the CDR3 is TGTGCCAGCAGAAACTTAGCGGGAAACAATGAGCAGTTCTTC.

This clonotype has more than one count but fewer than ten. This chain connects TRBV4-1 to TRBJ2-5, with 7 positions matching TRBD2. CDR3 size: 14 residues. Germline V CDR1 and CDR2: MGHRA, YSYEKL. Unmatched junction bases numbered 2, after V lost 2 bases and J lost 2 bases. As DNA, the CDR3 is TGCGCCAGCAGCCAACTAGCGGTACAAGAGACCCAGTACTTC. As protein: CASSQLAVQETQYF.

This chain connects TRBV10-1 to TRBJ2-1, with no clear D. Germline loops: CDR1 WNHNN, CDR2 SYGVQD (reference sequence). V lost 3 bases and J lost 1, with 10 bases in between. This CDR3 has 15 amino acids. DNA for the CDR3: TGCGCCAGCAGTGAACGGCTCCGTTCCTACAATGAGCAGTTCTTC. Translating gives CASSERLRSYNEQFF.

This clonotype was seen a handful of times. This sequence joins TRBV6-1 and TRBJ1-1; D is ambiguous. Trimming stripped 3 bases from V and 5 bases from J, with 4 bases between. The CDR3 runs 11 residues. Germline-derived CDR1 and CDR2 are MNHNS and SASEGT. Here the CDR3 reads CASSELTEAFF. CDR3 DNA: TGTGCCAGCAGTGAGTTGACTGAAGCTTTCTTT.

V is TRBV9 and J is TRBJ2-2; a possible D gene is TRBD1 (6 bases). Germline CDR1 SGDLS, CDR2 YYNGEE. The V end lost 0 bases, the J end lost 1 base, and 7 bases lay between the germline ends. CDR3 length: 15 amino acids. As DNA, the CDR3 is TGTGCCAGCAGCGTAGAGGGACAGAACACCGGGGAGCTGTTTTTT. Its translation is CASSVEGQNTGELFF.

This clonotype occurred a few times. In DNA form, the CDR3 reads TGTGCCAGCAGTGGTAGGACAGGAATCAACTATGGCTACACCTTC. Translating it yields CASSGRTGINYGYTF. The chain couples TRBV28 to TRBJ1-2; 7 bases align to TRBD1. The germline gives CDR1 MDHEN, CDR2 SYDVKM. The CDR3 runs to 15 residues. The V segment lost 5 bases and the J segment 2 bases; nucleotides outside the gene matches: 8.